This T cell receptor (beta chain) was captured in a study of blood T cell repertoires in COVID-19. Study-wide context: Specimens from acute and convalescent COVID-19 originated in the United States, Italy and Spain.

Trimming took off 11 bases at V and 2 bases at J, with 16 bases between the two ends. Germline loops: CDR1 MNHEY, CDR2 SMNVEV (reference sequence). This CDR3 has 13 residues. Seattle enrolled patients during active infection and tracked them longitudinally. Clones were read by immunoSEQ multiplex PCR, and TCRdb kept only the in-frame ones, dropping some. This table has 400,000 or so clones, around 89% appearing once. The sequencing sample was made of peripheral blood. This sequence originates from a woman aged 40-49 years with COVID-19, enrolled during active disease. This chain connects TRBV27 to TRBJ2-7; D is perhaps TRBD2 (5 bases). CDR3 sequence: CASRQWGAYEQYF. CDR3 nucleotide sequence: TGTGCCTCACGTCAATGGGGAGCCTACGAGCAGTACTTC.